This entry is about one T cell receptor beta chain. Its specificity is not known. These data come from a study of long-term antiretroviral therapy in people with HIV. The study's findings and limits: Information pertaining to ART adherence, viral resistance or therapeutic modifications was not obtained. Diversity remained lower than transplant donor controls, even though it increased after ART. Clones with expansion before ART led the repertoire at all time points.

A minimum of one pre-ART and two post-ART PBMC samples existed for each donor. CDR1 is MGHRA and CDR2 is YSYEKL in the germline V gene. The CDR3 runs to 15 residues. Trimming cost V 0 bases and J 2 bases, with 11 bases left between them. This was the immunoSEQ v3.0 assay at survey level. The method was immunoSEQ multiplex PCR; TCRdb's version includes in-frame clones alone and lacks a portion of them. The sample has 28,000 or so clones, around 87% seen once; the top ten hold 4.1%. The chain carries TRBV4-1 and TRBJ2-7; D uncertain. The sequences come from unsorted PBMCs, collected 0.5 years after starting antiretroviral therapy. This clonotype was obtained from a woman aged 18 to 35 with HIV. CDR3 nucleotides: TGCGCCAGCAGCCAAGACTTCCAAACTCCCTACGAGCAGTACTTC. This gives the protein CASSQDFQTPYEQYF.